This T cell receptor beta chain was captured by sequencing in a study of T cell responses to AZD1222 COVID-19 vaccine. Sequencing was performed with immunoSEQ multiplex PCR; in TCRdb, only in-frame clones are kept and a portion is missing. The sample lists about 140,000 clones, roughly nine tenths occurring once. The CDR3 is 13 residues long. Germline V CDR1 and CDR2: KGHDR, SFDVKD. V lost 6 bases, J lost 7 bases, and 12 bases lay in between. Specimen: peripheral blood, collected on day 0 of AZD1222 vaccination. This sequence joins TRBV24-1 and TRBJ2-1, with D perhaps matching TRBD1 (6 bases). This TCR derives from an adult in good health. For the CDR3, the DNA is TGTGCCACCAGTCAAGGGGGTGGAAATGAGCAGTTCTTC. Residues: CATSQGGGNEQFF.